This entry lists 30 T cell receptor beta chains sequenced from one sample in a study of T cell responses to AZD1222 COVID-19 vaccine (dated by TCRdb to the early 2020s). The sample's time point, from its label and the paper: baseline before first vaccination. The meaning of the sample's treatment or condition label: meningococcal conjugate vaccine given as trial control. Libraries were made using the immunoSEQ multiplex PCR assay. TCRdb mirrors the immuneACCESS table, restricted to in-frame sequences. Some clones are absent from its copies; in checked studies, under half trace to an unresolved V gene, and the reason for the others is unknown. In this sample the table shows about 110,000 clones, roughly 89% of which occur a single time. The biggest ten clones account for around 3.3% of the sample. The sample in question was peripheral blood, obtained on day 0 of MenACWY control vaccination. All receptors derive from an adult in good health.

A word on this clone: Other DNA sequences in this sample translate to the same CDR3. This chain links TRBV7-9 with TRBJ2-1; TRBD2 agrees at 11 bases. V shed 0 bases, J shed 2 bases, and the junction held 0 bases outside the gene matches. The CDR3 contains 16 residues. Germline loops: CDR1 SEHNR, CDR2 FQNEAQ (reference sequence). CDR3 coding DNA: TGTGCCAGCAGCTTAGCACTAGCGGGGGCCTACAATGAGCAGTTCTTC. Translation: CASSLALAGAYNEQFF.

The CDR3 DNA follows: TGTGCCAGCAGGGACACAGGGTGGAGCACTGAAGCTTTCTTT. Amino acids: CASRDTGWSTEAFF. The chain joins TRBV2 to TRBJ1-1; D possibly corresponds to TRBD1 (6 bases). In germline, CDR1 is SNHLY, CDR2 FYNNEI. The CDR3 length is 14 residues. Trimming cost V 6 bases and J 4 bases, with 15 bases left between them.

V is TRBV5-5 and J is TRBJ2-3, with D tentatively TRBD1 (6 bases). Per germline, CDR1 SGHKS and CDR2 YYEKEE (reference sequence). Trimming took off 0 bases at V and 1 base at J, with 9 bases between the two ends. This CDR3 region has 15 residues. The CDR3 reads CASSLEGVGTDTQYF. For the CDR3, the DNA is TGTGCCAGCAGCTTGGAGGGGGTAGGCACAGATACGCAGTATTTT.

The chain couples TRBV7-2 to TRBJ2-5; D gene uncertain. The CDR3 loop spans 15 amino acids. Germline V CDR1 and CDR2: SGHTA, FQGNSA. With 5 bases removed from V and 1 base from J, the gap between germline ends came to 14 bases. The DNA of the CDR3 is TGTGCCAGCAGCCTACCAGGATGGACCCAAGAGACCCAGTACTTC. It codes for CASSLPGWTQETQYF.

CDR3 protein: CASSLVQETQYF. The CDR3 DNA sequence: TGTGCCAGCAGTTTGGTCCAAGAGACCCAGTACTTC. The V call is TRBV12-3 or TRBV12-4, the J call TRBJ2-5; D not certain. This CDR3 comprises 12 residues. V was pared by 3 bases and J by 1 base, with 3 bases between.

The V and J genes are TRBV5-1 and TRBJ2-1; 7 bases are shared with TRBD1. The ends lost 2 bases at V and 7 bases at J; junction bases unmatched: 6. This CDR3 region has 14 residues. Looked up from germline, CDR1 is SGHRS and CDR2 is YFSETQ. The CDR3 sequence: CASSFGTASNEQFF. For the CDR3, the DNA is TGCGCCAGCAGCTTCGGGACAGCCTCTAATGAGCAGTTCTTC.

This chain uses TRBV11-2 with TRBJ2-7, with a tentative D call TRBD2 (6 bases). The V and J ends lost 11 bases and 0 bases respectively, with 14 bases between them. CDR1 is SGHAT, CDR2 FQNNGV, per germline. There are 13 residues in the CDR3. As DNA, the CDR3 is TGTGCCGAGGAGGGGAATCTCTCCTACGAGCAGTACTTC. Residues: CAEEGNLSYEQYF.

The V and J genes are TRBV12-1 and TRBJ1-6; the table's D call, TRBD1, has no DNA check behind it. TRBV12-1 is recorded as a pseudogene. CDR3 length: 16 residues. CDR3 coding DNA: TGTGCCAGCAGCCCTGGACAAGGGGCGACTAATTCACCCCTCCACTTT. Its protein product is CASSPGQGATNSPLHF.

J is TRBJ1-3 and V is TRBV5-1; D possibly corresponds to TRBD1 (5 bases). The CDR3 totals 17 residues. V lost 4 bases to trimming and J lost 4 bases, with 21 bases between them. In germline, CDR1 is SGHRS, CDR2 YFSETQ. DNA for the CDR3: TGCGCCAGCAGCCGGGAGGGGCAGATCGTCGGCGGAAACACCATATATTTT. Protein: CASSREGQIVGGNTIYF.

The chain is built from TRBV6-5 and TRBJ1-2; D is unresolved. There are 15 residues in the CDR3. Trimming shortened V by 0 bases and J by 4 bases, and 12 bases separated the two germline ends. CDR1 MNHEY and CDR2 SVGAGI come from the germline V gene. As DNA, the CDR3 is TGTGCCAGCAGTTACTCGCAGGTAATAGGCTATGGCTACACCTTC. Translated: CASSYSQVIGYGYTF.

The chain links TRBV7-3 to TRBJ1-2, with D maybe TRBD1 (5 bases). The CDR3 covers 15 residues. The germline V gene encodes CDR1 SGHTA and CDR2 FQGTGA. The V and J ends lost 1 base and 2 bases respectively, with 11 bases between them. This chain's CDR3 is CASSLRGDTNYGYTF. The CDR3 DNA is TGTGCCAGCAGCTTAAGAGGGGATACAAACTATGGCTACACCTTC. The whole variable domain, remainder taken from reference TRBV7-3 and TRBJ1-2, is GAGVSQTPSNKVTEKGKYVELRCDPISGHTALYWYRQSLGQGPEFLIYFQGTGAADDSGLPNDRFFAVRPEGSVSTLKIQRTERGDSAVYLCASSLRGDTNYGYTFGSGTRLTVV.

This clone was counted once. The V gene is TRBV11-2, the J gene TRBJ1-1; D remains ambiguous. Germline V lookup: CDR1 SGHAT, CDR2 FQNNGV. The CDR3 covers 13 residues. The V end lost 0 bases, the J end lost 1 base, and 3 bases lay between the germline ends. DNA for the CDR3: TGTGCCAGCAGCTTAGAGACGAACACTGAAGCTTTCTTT. Protein: CASSLETNTEAFF.

CDR3 bases: TGTGCCAGCAGTCTCCACCGAGGGAGGACCCTTGAGAAACTGTTTTTT. Its translation: CASSLHRGRTLEKLFF. The V call is TRBV27, the J call TRBJ1-4; no firm D call. Germline CDR1 is MNHEY and CDR2 is SMNVEV (reference sequence). CDR3 length: 16 residues. V was clipped by 5 bases and J by 11 bases, with 24 bases between them.

The gene calls are TRBV7-9 and TRBJ1-1, with 7 bases matching TRBD1. This CDR3 region has 14 residues. V was clipped by 7 bases and J by 2 bases; unmatched bases: 7. CDR1 and CDR2 from the germline V gene are SEHNR and FQNEAQ (reference sequence). CDR3 residues: CASILGQSNTEAFF. DNA for the CDR3: TGTGCCAGCATTCTGGGACAGTCAAACACTGAAGCTTTCTTT.

Details on this clone: Within the sample, other DNA sequences also encode this same CDR3. The J gene is TRBJ2-7, the V gene TRBV30; no clear D. The V and J ends lost 0 bases and 4 bases respectively, with 4 bases between them. CDR3 length: 11 amino acids. CDR1 GTSNPN and CDR2 SVGIG come from the germline V gene (reference sequence). DNA of the CDR3: TGTGCCTGGAGTGTACGGTACGAGCAGTACTTC. Translation gives CAWSVRYEQYF.

The chain recombines TRBV6-5 with TRBJ2-1; 11 positions agree with TRBD1. This CDR3 region has 15 residues. CDR1 is MNHEY and CDR2 is SVGAGI in the germline V gene. V was clipped by 2 bases and J by 6 bases; unmatched bases: 3. The CDR3 DNA is TGTGCCAGCAGTTACGGGGGGACAGGGGGCAATGAGCAGTTCTTC. It specifies CASSYGGTGGNEQFF.

The rearrangement links TRBV9 to TRBJ2-6; possible D gene TRBD1, 6 bases. Germline CDR1 and CDR2: SGDLS and YYNGEE. Trimming stripped 0 bases from V and 2 bases from J, with 9 bases between. The CDR3 has 16 amino acids. The CDR3 bases are TGTGCCAGCAGCGTAGACAGGGTCGCTGGGGCCAACGTCCTGACTTTC. Protein: CASSVDRVAGANVLTF.

The J gene is TRBJ2-7, the V gene TRBV19; 8 positions match TRBD1. The CDR3 has 18 residues. The germline V gene encodes CDR1 LNHDA and CDR2 SQIVND (reference sequence). V trimming: 1 base; J trimming: 2 bases; junction bases outside the gene matches: 13. The CDR3 region is CASSIGFLGQAITYEQYF. CDR3 DNA: TGTGCCAGTAGTATAGGGTTCTTGGGACAGGCAATAACCTACGAGCAGTACTTC.

The chain joins TRBV6-5 to TRBJ1-3; D remains unclear. Germline assignment: CDR1 MNHEY and CDR2 SVGAGI. Trimming pared 0 bases from V and 3 bases from J, leaving 9 bases between. The CDR3 has 15 amino acids. CDR3 in DNA: TGTGCCAGCAGTTACTCGGGTGGCATTGGAAACACCATATATTTT. Translated: CASSYSGGIGNTIYF.

V gene TRBV14 combines with J gene TRBJ1-5, with D maybe TRBD1 (6 bases). In germline, CDR1 is SGHDN, CDR2 FVKESK. The ends were cut back, 0 bases at V and 3 bases at J, with 9 bases in the middle. CDR3 length: 15 residues. CDR3 residues: CASSQEQGVNQPQHF. The CDR3 DNA reads TGTGCCAGCAGCCAAGAACAGGGAGTCAATCAGCCCCAGCATTTT.

V and J are TRBV3-1 (or the pseudogene TRBV3-2) and TRBJ1-1; D is ambiguous. The CDR3 runs 15 residues. Deletions cut 4 bases from V and 1 base from J, with 13 bases between. The germline V gene has CDR1 LGHDT and CDR2 YNNKEL (reference sequence). The CDR3 nucleotides read TGTGCCAGCAGCCCCCCGGGTGGGCGGAACACTGAAGCTTTCTTT. Its translation is CASSPPGGRNTEAFF.

This sequence joins TRBV19 and TRBJ2-2; no reliable D call. Germline loops: CDR1 LNHDA, CDR2 SQIVND (reference sequence). CDR3 length: 15 amino acids. V lost 7 bases, J lost 4 bases, and 16 bases lay in between. The CDR3 reads CASMPRSQRTGELFF. CDR3 DNA sequence: TGTGCCAGTATGCCCCGGTCACAACGCACCGGGGAGCTGTTTTTT.

The chain joins TRBV6-5 to TRBJ1-1, with a possible D match to TRBD1 (5 bases). The CDR3 sequence is 15 residues long. The ends were cut back, 0 bases at V and 4 bases at J, with 12 bases in the middle. The germline V gene has CDR1 MNHEY and CDR2 SVGAGI. CDR3 nucleotides: TGTGCCAGCAGTTACTCGCAGGGTTCAGGCACTGAAGCTTTCTTT. This codes for CASSYSQGSGTEAFF.

This chain connects TRBV5-1 to TRBJ1-2, with unresolved D. Trimming cost V 2 bases and J 6 bases, with 5 bases left between them. This CDR3 spans 11 amino acids. From germline, CDR1 is SGHRS and CDR2 YFSETQ. The CDR3: CASSFGDGYTF. DNA for the CDR3: TGCGCCAGCAGCTTTGGGGATGGCTACACCTTC.

The chain uses TRBV5-4 and TRBJ1-3, with D possibly TRBD1 on 5 matching bases. The CDR3 length is 16 residues. Per germline, CDR1 SGHNT and CDR2 YYREEE (reference sequence). The V end lost 4 bases, the J end lost 0 bases, and 14 bases lay between the germline ends. The CDR3 loop reads CASSAGRRGSGNTIYF. CDR3 nucleotides: TGTGCCAGCAGCGCGGGCCGGAGGGGCTCTGGAAACACCATATATTTT.

The rearrangement joins TRBV5-1 to TRBJ2-1; TRBD2 agrees at 12 bases. Trimming took 2 bases from V and 7 from J; bases not matched to a gene: 4. The germline V gene encodes CDR1 SGHRS and CDR2 YFSETQ. The CDR3 is made up of 15 amino acids. The CDR3 sequence is CASSLLAGGLNEQFF. The CDR3 DNA follows: TGCGCCAGCAGCTTACTAGCGGGGGGTTTGAATGAGCAGTTCTTC.

The chain couples TRBV12-5 to TRBJ1-6; unclear D gene. V lost 5 bases, J lost 9 bases, and 8 bases lay in between. CDR1 and CDR2 from the germline V gene are LGHNT and FRNRAP. This CDR3 has 12 residues. CDR3 residues: CASGGIGSPLHF. DNA of the CDR3: TGTGCTAGTGGTGGGATTGGTTCACCCCTCCACTTT.

The chain uses TRBV10-2 and TRBJ1-3; the D gene is possibly TRBD1 (5 bases). CDR1 and CDR2 (germline): WSHSY, SAAADI. V lost 2 bases and J lost 4, with 6 bases in between. CDR3 length: 13 residues. CDR3 in amino acids: CASSEQGGNTIYF. The CDR3 nucleotides read TGCGCCAGCAGTGAGCAGGGAGGAAACACCATATATTTT.

This chain joins TRBV11-2 and TRBJ1-6; 10 nucleotides line up with TRBD1. V lost 2 bases and J lost 8; bases outside the gene matches: 12. Germline V CDR1 and CDR2: SGHAT, FQNNGV. The CDR3 is made up of 18 amino acids. CDR3 nucleotides: TGTGCCAGCAGCTTAACCTTGGGGGACAGGGGCCTCCATTCACCCCTCCACTTT. Protein sequence: CASSLTLGDRGLHSPLHF.

J is TRBJ1-2 and V is TRBV2; maybe TRBD1 (5 bases). The CDR3 runs to 14 residues. The germline V gene has CDR1 SNHLY and CDR2 FYNNEI. V was trimmed by 3 bases and J by 8 bases, leaving 16 bases between them. CDR3 residues: CASSEGQGLGGYTF. CDR3 nucleotides: TGTGCCAGCAGTGAGGGGCAGGGATTAGGCGGCTACACCTTC.